A single sample is the source of the 17 T cell receptor beta chains below, sequenced in a study of T cell changes during pregnancy in multiple sclerosis. Some clones are missing from TCRdb's copy, which holds only in-frame ones; the method was immunoSEQ multiplex PCR. Counted here are around 30,000 clones, more than 90% occurring once; the ten biggest clones make up approximately 5.9%. Sequenced here: CD8+ T cells from peripheral blood mononuclear cells, sampled before pregnancy. Receptors were obtained from a female donor with multiple sclerosis, enrolled in a pregnancy study.

V gene TRBV27 combines with J gene TRBJ2-7; the match to TRBD2 covers 10 bases. This CDR3 is built from 14 residues. The germline V gene encodes CDR1 MNHEY and CDR2 SMNVEV (reference sequence). The V and J ends lost 5 bases and 3 bases, in that order; junction bases with no gene match: 4. Written as DNA, the CDR3 is TGTGCCAGCAGTCCGCTAGCGGGAGACTACGAGCAGTACTTC. Translating gives CASSPLAGDYEQYF.

The chain joins TRBV2 to TRBJ2-5; 7 positions agree with TRBD2. V lost 4 bases, J lost 1 base, and 9 bases stayed unmatched. Germline CDR1 SNHLY, CDR2 FYNNEI. The CDR3 consists of 16 residues. As DNA, the CDR3 is TGTGCCAGCAGTGTACCACGACTAGCAGTCCAAGAGACCCAGTACTTC. Translation gives CASSVPRLAVQETQYF.

V usage is TRBV5-1 and J usage is TRBJ1-4; the D gene is possibly TRBD1 (6 bases). Germline values: CDR1 SGHRS, CDR2 YFSETQ. The CDR3 contains 15 residues. Trimming left V 2 bases short and J 4 bases short, with 12 bases between. The CDR3 sequence: CASSFSGQSNEKLFF. DNA of the CDR3: TGCGCCAGCAGCTTCTCGGGACAAAGTAATGAAAAACTGTTTTTT.

As DNA, the CDR3 is TGTGCCAGCAGCCCCCTAGGGGCGTACGAGCAGTACTTC. It translates to CASSPLGAYEQYF. The chain joins TRBV7-9 to TRBJ2-7; D is possibly TRBD1 (5 bases). Trimming left V 5 bases short and J 4 bases short, with 12 bases between. In germline, CDR1 is SEHNR, CDR2 FQNEAQ (reference sequence). There are 13 residues in the CDR3.

The rearrangement joins TRBV4-3 to TRBJ1-3; D may be TRBD1 (5 bases). Trimming removed 1 base at V and 6 bases at J, with 16 bases between. The V gene's germline CDR1 is LGHNA and CDR2 YSLEER. The CDR3 is made up of 16 amino acids. The CDR3 protein is CASSQGGRVFENTIYF. CDR3 in DNA: TGCGCCAGCAGCCAAGGGGGGAGGGTATTCGAAAACACCATATATTTT.

The CDR3 region is CASSNLKRRDRGSCGGYTF. CDR3 bases: TGTGCCAGCAGCAACCTGAAGCGGCGAGACAGGGGGTCCTGCGGGGGCTACACCTTC. The chain employs TRBV21-1 and TRBJ1-2; the DNA was not compared with TRBD1, the D call given in the table. TRBV21-1 is flagged as a pseudogene. The CDR3 loop spans 19 amino acids.

The rearrangement links TRBV5-1 to TRBJ2-3, with TRBD1 identical over 9 bases. Germline V gene lookup returns CDR1 SGHRS and CDR2 YFSETQ. This CDR3 comprises 16 residues. V gave up 5 bases and J gave up 1 base; unmatched junction bases: 8. The DNA for the CDR3 is TGCGCCAGCAGAATAACCAGGACAGGGGGCACAGATACGCAGTATTTT. Encoded protein: CASRITRTGGTDTQYF.

The genes are TRBV7-9 and TRBJ2-1; 7 nucleotides agree with TRBD2. This CDR3 contains 14 residues. Looked up from germline, CDR1 is SEHNR and CDR2 is FQNEAQ (reference sequence). J lost 4 bases, V lost 8 bases, and 8 bases had no gene match. The DNA for the CDR3 is TGTGCCAGCTTCTCCACTAGCGAATACAATGAGCAGTTCTTC. Amino acids: CASFSTSEYNEQFF.

This clone was recorded only once. This chain uses TRBV5-4 with TRBJ2-3, with no clear D. The V end lost 4 bases, the J end lost 3 bases, and 12 bases lay between the germline ends. CDR3 size: 14 residues. CDR1 is SGHNT, CDR2 YYREEE, per germline (reference sequence). Written as DNA, the CDR3 is TGTGCCAGCAGCCCATCCTTCGGGACAGATACGCAGTATTTT. It codes for CASSPSFGTDTQYF.

The chain employs TRBV9 and TRBJ2-2; perhaps TRBD2 as D (5 bases). This CDR3 contains 16 residues. Germline loops: CDR1 SGDLS, CDR2 YYNGEE. Trimming took 0 bases from V and 6 from J, leaving 15 bases between them. CDR3 DNA sequence: TGTGCCAGCAGCGTAGCGAGCGGTTCTGCGCCCGGGGAGCTGTTTTTT. Its protein is CASSVASGSAPGELFF.

J is TRBJ2-7 and V is TRBV7-3; 7 bases align to TRBD1. Looked up from germline, CDR1 is SGHTA and CDR2 is FQGTGA. Germline trimming cut 3 bases from V and 5 bases from J; bases unmatched to any gene: 4. The CDR3 is 13 residues long. The CDR3 DNA sequence: TGTGCCAGCAGCTTGCAACAGGGGAACGAGCAGTACTTC. This gives the protein CASSLQQGNEQYF.

The J gene is TRBJ2-1, the V gene TRBV27; D might be TRBD2 (5 bases). The V gene's germline CDR1 is MNHEY and CDR2 SMNVEV (reference sequence). The V and J ends lost 3 bases and 7 bases respectively, with 13 bases between them. This CDR3 has 14 residues. The DNA of the CDR3 is TGTGCCAGCAGTTTGTCCGGGATTGGGAATGAGCAGTTCTTC. This gives the protein CASSLSGIGNEQFF.

The rearrangement joins TRBV7-9 to TRBJ2-1, with a weak D call TRBD2 (5 bases). The CDR3 totals 12 residues. Trimming took off 4 bases at V and 8 bases at J, with 9 bases between the two ends. Per the germline V gene, CDR1 is SEHNR and CDR2 is FQNEAQ (reference sequence). CDR3 DNA: TGTGCCAGCAGCTACCAGGAGGATGAGCAGTTCTTC. It codes for CASSYQEDEQFF.

The chain uses TRBV7-8 and TRBJ1-4, with 7 bases lining up with TRBD1. The CDR3 length is 16 residues. Germline loops: CDR1 SGHVS, CDR2 FQNEAQ. V lost 2 bases and J lost 5; bases outside the gene matches: 8. This CDR3 reads CASSLTGGTENEKLFF. CDR3 DNA: TGTGCCAGCAGCTTAACGGGGGGGACAGAGAATGAAAAACTGTTTTTT.

The rearrangement joins TRBV4-3 to TRBJ2-7, with 8 nucleotides matching TRBD2. The V gene's germline CDR1 is LGHNA and CDR2 YSLEER. The CDR3 totals 15 residues. J lost 0 bases, V lost 0 bases, and 1 base had no gene match. The CDR3 DNA reads TGCGCCAGCAGCCAAGATAGCGGGGCCTCCTACGAGCAGTACTTC. Residues: CASSQDSGASYEQYF.

This chain connects TRBV6-1 to TRBJ2-7; TRBD2 matches at 12 bases. The junction had 8 bases not matched to a gene; V was cut back by 3 bases and J by 5 bases. Germline V gives CDR1 MNHNS, CDR2 SASEGT. This CDR3 has 16 residues. The CDR3 DNA sequence: TGTGCCAGCAGTGACCCCTTGACTAGCGGGAGAAACGAGCAGTACTTC. Protein product: CASSDPLTSGRNEQYF.

This clone was recorded once. This chain joins TRBV7-8 and TRBJ2-7; 10 bases map to TRBD2. Germline CDR1 reads SGHVS; CDR2 reads FQNEAQ. The V gene end was trimmed by 4 bases and the J gene end by 0 bases; junction bases not matched to a gene: 9. This CDR3 comprises 17 residues. CDR3: CASSSDLAGDLSYEQYF. CDR3 DNA sequence: TGTGCCAGCAGCTCCGACCTAGCGGGGGACCTCTCCTACGAGCAGTACTTC.